This T cell receptor beta chain was sequenced for a study of post-analysis software for immune sequencing data. Study-level results: Five TRBV segments (TRBV5-6, TRBV5-1 and TRBV20-1 among them) occurred more frequently in patients than in controls. Batch-mates among the samples co-clustered strongly by F measure.

Unique-molecular-identifier-tagged TCR beta cDNA libraries were used. From the PCR reads, TCRdb called clonotypes with MiXCR, one entry per CDR3 protein. The sample lists some 890,000 distinct CDR3 sequences, approximately 57% occurring once. A remark on this clonotype: Its matching antigen is unknown.

Trimming at V came to 2 bases and at J to 8 bases, leaving 2 bases not matched to a gene. The CDR3 is 12 amino acids. CDR1 is ENHRY, CDR2 SYGVKD, per germline. The receptor's source is a girl between 5 and 17 years old with multiple sclerosis. V and J are TRBV10-3 and TRBJ1-2; 7 nucleotides match TRBD1. Sequenced: blood. The CDR3 DNA is TGTGCCATCAGTGAGCACAGGGGAGGCTACACCTTC. Its translation: CAISEHRGGYTF.